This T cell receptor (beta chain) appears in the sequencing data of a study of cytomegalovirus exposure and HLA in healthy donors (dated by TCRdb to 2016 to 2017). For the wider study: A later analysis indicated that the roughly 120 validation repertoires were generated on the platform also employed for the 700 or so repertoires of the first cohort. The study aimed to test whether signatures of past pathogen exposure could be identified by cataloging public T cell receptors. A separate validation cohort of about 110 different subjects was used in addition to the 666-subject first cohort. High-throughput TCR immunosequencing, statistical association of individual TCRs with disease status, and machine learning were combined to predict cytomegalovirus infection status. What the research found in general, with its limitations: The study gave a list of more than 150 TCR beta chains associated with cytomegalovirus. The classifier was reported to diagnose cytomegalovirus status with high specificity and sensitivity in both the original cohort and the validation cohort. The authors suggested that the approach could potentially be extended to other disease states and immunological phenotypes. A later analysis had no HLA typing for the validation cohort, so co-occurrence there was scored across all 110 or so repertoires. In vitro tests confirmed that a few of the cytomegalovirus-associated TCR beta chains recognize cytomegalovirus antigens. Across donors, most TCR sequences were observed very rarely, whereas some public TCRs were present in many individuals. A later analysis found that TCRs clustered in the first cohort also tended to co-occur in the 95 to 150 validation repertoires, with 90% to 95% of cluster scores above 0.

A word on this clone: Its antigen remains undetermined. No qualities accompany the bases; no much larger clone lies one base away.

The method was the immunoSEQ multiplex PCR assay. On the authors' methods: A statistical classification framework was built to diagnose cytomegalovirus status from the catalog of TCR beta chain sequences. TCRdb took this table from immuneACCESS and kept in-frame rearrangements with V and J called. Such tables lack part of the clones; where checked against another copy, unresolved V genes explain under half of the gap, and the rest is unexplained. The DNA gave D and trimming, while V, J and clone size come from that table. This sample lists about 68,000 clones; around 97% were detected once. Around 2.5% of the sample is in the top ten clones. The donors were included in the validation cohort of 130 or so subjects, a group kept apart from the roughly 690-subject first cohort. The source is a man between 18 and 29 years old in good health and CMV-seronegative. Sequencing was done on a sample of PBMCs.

The nucleotide sequence reads TGCGCCAGCAGCCCCACTAGCGGCGGGGATTACGAGCAGTACTTC. Translated, this gives CASSPTSGGDYEQYF. The rearrangement combines TRBV4-1 with TRBJ2-7; TRBD2 fits 8 bases in the junction. The CDR1 and CDR2 encoded by the germline V gene are MGHRA and YSYEKL. Unmatched junction bases come to 9, with V trimmed by 4 bases and J by 4 bases. CDR3 length: 15 amino acids, cysteine to phenylalanine. Only the CDR3 DNA stays, 45 bases, in frame from base 1.